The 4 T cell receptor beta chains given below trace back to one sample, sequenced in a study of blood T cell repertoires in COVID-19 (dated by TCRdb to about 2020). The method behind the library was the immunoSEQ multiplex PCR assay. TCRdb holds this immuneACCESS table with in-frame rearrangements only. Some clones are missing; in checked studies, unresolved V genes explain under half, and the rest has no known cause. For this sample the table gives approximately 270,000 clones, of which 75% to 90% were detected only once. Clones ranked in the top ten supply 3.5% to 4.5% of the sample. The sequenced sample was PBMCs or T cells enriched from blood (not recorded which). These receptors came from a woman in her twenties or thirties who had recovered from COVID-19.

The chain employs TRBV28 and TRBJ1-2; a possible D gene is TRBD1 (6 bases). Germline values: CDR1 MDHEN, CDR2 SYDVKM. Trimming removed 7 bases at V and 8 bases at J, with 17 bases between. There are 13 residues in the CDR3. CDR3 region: CASTRDTKYGYTF. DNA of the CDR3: TGTGCCAGCACCCGGGACACAAAGTACGGCTACACCTTC.

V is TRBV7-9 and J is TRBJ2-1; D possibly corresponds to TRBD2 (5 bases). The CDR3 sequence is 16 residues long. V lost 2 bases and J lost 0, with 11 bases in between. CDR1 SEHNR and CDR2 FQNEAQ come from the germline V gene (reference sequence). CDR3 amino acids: CASSLRERSSYNEQFF. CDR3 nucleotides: TGTGCCAGCAGCTTACGAGAGCGGAGCTCCTACAATGAGCAGTTCTTC.

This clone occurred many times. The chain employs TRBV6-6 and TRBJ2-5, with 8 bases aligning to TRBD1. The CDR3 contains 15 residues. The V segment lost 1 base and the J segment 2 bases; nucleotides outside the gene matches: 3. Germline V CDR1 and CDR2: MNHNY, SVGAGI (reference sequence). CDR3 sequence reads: CASSYLGTGQETQYF. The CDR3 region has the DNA TGTGCCAGCAGTTACTTGGGGACAGGTCAAGAGACCCAGTACTTC.

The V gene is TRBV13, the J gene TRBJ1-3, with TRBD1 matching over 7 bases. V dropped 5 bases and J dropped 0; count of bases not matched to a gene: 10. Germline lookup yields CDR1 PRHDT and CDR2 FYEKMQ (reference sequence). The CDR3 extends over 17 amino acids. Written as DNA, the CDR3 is TGTGCCAGCAGCCCGTCCGACAGGGCAAGCTCTGGAAACACCATATATTTT. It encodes CASSPSDRASSGNTIYF.